The 6 T cell receptor beta chains below all came from one sample that was sequenced in a study of cytomegalovirus exposure and HLA in healthy donors. Measured with immunoSEQ multiplex PCR; TCRdb has only the in-frame clones, and not every one. The data hold about 240,000 clones, with around nine tenths observed a single time. The sequenced material came from PBMCs. The receptors shown here come from a young man in good health and CMV-seronegative.

The V call is TRBV6-5, the J call TRBJ2-4, with TRBD2 identical over 10 bases. After removal of 2 bases from V and 15 bases from J, the junction contained 16 bases not matched to a gene. The CDR3 loop spans 16 amino acids. The germline gives CDR1 MNHEY, CDR2 SVGAGI. The CDR3 DNA reads TGTGCCAGCAGTTACGTAAGGACTAGCGGCATGCGGACGTGGTACTTC. Its translation: CASSYVRTSGMRTWYF.

The chain is built from TRBV6-5 and TRBJ1-6; D gene ambiguous. V shed 5 bases and J shed 10 bases, with 12 bases lying between them. Germline CDR1 MNHEY, CDR2 SVGAGI. The CDR3 totals 13 residues. For the CDR3, the DNA is TGTGCCAGCAGTCCGCGGGTGGAATCACCCCTCCACTTT. Encoded protein: CASSPRVESPLHF.

The chain joins TRBV7-2 to TRBJ2-7; the D is unclear. The CDR3 length is 13 residues. The V and J ends lost 5 bases and 0 bases respectively, with 8 bases between them. CDR1 is SGHTA and CDR2 is FQGNSA in the germline V gene. The CDR3 DNA is TGTGCCAGCAGCCCTGTCGGCTCCTACGAGCAGTACTTC. Amino acid sequence: CASSPVGSYEQYF.

The rearrangement joins TRBV5-6 to TRBJ1-2; D ambiguous. Germline CDR1 and CDR2: SGHDT and YYEEEE. The ends were cut back, 3 bases at V and 2 bases at J, with 11 bases in the middle. The CDR3 extends over 14 amino acids. The DNA of the CDR3 is TGTGCCAGCAGCTCCAACGGGAACAACTATGGCTACACCTTC. It yields the protein CASSSNGNNYGYTF.

This chain joins TRBV6-5 and TRBJ1-1; 8 bases fit TRBD1. This CDR3 region has 16 residues. V lost 0 bases, J lost 5 bases, and 8 bases stayed unmatched. The germline gives CDR1 MNHEY, CDR2 SVGAGI. This chain's CDR3 is CASSYSTGAVSTEAFF. DNA of the CDR3: TGTGCCAGCAGTTACTCGACAGGGGCGGTGAGTACTGAAGCTTTCTTT.

V usage is TRBV9 and J usage is TRBJ2-7; TRBD2 agrees at 8 bases. Germline V CDR1 and CDR2: SGDLS, YYNGEE. The CDR3 loop spans 15 amino acids. V lost 4 bases to trimming and J lost 5 bases; unmatched junction nucleotides: 11. The DNA for the CDR3 is TGTGCCAGCAGCCCCGCCTGGCTAGCGGGTGACGAGCAGTACTTC. Translated, it gives CASSPAWLAGDEQYF.